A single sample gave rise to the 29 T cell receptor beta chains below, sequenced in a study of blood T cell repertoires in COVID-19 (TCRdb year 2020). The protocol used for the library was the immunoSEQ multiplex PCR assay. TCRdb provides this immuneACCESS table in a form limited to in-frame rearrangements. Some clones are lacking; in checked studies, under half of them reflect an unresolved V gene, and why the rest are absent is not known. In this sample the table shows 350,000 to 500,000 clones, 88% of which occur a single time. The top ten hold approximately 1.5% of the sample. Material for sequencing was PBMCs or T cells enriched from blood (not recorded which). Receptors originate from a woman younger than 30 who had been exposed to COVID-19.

The DNA of the CDR3 is TGTGCCAGCAGCTTAACGCCTAACCCGGGTGGAGATACGCAGTATTTT. This translates into CASSLTPNPGGDTQYF. V gene TRBV7-3 combines with J gene TRBJ2-3; D uncertain. Germline CDR1 is SGHTA and CDR2 is FQGTGA. The length of the CDR3 is 16 residues. Trimming stripped 0 bases from V and 5 bases from J, with 15 bases between.

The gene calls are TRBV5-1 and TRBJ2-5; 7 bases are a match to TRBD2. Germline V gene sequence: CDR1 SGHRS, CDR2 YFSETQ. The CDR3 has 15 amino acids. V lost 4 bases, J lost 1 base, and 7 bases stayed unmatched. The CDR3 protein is CASSPGTILQETQYF. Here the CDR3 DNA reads TGCGCCAGCAGCCCGGGGACTATACTCCAAGAGACCCAGTACTTC. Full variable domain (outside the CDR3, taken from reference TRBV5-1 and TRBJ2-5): KAGVTQTPRYLIKTRGQQVTLSCSPISGHRSVSWYQQTPGQGLQFLFEYFSETQRNKGNFPGRFSGRQFSNSRSEMNVSTLELGDSALYLCASSPGTILQETQYFGPGTRLLVL.

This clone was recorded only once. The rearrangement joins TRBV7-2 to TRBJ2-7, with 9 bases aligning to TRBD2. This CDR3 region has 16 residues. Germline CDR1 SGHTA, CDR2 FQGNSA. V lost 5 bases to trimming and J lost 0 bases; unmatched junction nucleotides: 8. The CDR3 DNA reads TGTGCCAGCAGCCACGGTAGCGGGGGCCTCTCCTACGAGCAGTACTTC. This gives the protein CASSHGSGGLSYEQYF.

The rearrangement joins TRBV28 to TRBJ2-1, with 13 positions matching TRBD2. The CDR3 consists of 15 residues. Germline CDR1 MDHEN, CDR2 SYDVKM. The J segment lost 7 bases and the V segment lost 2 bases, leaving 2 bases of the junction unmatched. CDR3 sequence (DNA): TGTGCCAGCAGTTTAACTAGCGGGAGGGCAAATGAGCAGTTCTTC. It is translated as CASSLTSGRANEQFF.

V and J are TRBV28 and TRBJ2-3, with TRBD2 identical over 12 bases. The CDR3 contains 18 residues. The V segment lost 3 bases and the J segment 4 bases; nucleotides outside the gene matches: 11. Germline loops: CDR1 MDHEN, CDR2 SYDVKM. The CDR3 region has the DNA TGTGCCAGCAGTTTGGCGCTCCTAGCGGGGGGGCCCCCAGATACGCAGTATTTT. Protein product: CASSLALLAGGPPDTQYF.

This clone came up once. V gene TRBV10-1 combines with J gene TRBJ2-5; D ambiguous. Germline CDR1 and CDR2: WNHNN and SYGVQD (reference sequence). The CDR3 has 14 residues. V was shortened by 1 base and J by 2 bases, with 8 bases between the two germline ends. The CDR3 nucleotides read TGCGCCAGCAGTGAGTTCCAGGCGCAAGAGACCCAGTACTTC. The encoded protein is CASSEFQAQETQYF.

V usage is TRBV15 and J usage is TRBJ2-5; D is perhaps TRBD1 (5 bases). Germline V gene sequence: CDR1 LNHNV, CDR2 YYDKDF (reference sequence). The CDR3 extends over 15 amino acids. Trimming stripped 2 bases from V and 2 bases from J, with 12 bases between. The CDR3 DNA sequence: TGTGCCACCAGCAGACCAGACAGAAAGCAAGAGACCCAGTACTTC. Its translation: CATSRPDRKQETQYF.

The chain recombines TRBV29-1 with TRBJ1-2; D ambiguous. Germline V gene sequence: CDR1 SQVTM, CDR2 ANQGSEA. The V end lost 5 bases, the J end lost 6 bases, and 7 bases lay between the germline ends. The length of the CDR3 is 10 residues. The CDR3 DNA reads TGCAGCGTTCCGGTTGATGGCTACACCTTC. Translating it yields CSVPVDGYTF.

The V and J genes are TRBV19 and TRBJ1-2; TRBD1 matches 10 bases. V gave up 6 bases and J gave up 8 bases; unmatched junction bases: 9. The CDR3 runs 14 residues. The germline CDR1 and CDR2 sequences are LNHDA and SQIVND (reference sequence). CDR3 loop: CASSIPGTGVGYTF. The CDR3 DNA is TGTGCCAGTAGCATTCCCGGGACAGGGGTCGGCTACACCTTC.

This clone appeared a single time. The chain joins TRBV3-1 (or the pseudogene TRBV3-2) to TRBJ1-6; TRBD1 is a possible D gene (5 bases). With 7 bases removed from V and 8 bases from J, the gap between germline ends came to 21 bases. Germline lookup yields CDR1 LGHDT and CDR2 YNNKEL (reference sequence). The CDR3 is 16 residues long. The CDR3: CASNTGTLGGYSPLHF. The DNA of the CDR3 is TGTGCCAGCAACACCGGGACCCTGGGAGGTTATTCACCCCTCCACTTT.

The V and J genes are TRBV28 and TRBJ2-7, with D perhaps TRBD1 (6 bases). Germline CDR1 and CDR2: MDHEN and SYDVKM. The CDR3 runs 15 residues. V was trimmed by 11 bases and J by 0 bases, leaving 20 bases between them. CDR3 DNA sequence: TGTGCCGGATCATCCCGGGGACACAACTCCTACGAGCAGTACTTC. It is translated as CAGSSRGHNSYEQYF.

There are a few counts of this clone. CDR3 in amino acids: CASSPGIFSPLHF. The CDR3 bases are TGTGCCAGCAGTCCCGGGATTTTCTCACCCCTCCACTTT. The chain has TRBV27 and TRBJ1-6; D not certain. Germline V gene sequence: CDR1 MNHEY, CDR2 SMNVEV (reference sequence). The CDR3 is 13 amino acids. Trimming removed 5 bases at V and 10 bases at J, with 12 bases between.

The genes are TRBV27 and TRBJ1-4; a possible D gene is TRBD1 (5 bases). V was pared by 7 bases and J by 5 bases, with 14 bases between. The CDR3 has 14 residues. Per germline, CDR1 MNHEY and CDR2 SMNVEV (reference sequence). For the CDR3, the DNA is TGTGCCAGCACTCACCGGGGGAGGAATGAAAAACTGTTTTTT. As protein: CASTHRGRNEKLFF.

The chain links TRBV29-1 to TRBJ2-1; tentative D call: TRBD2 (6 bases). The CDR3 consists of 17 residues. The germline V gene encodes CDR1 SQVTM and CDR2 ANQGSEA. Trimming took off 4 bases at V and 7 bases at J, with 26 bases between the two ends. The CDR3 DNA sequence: TGCAGCGTTGGGGTAACAACGGGAGCCTCTCAAGTGAATGAGCAGTTCTTC. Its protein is CSVGVTTGASQVNEQFF.

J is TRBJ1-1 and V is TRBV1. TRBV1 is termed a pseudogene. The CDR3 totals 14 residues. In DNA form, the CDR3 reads TGCACCAGCAGCCAAGATAAGCGGAACACTGAAGCTTTCTTT. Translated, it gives CTSSQDKRNTEAFF.

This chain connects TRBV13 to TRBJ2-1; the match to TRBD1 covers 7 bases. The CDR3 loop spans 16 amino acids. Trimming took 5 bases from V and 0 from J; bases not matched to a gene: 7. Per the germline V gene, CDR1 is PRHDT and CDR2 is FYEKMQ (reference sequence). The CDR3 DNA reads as TGTGCCAGCAGCGCGGCAGGGGGTAGCTCCTACAATGAGCAGTTCTTC. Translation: CASSAAGGSSYNEQFF.

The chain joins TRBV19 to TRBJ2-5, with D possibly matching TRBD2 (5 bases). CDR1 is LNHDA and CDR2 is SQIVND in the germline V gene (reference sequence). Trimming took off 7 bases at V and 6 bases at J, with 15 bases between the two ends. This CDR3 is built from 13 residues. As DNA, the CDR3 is TGTGCCAGTACCGAGGGCCGGAAAAAGACCCAGTACTTC. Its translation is CASTEGRKKTQYF. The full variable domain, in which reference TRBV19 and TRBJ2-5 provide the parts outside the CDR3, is DGGITQSPKYLFRKEGQNVTLSCEQNLNHDAMYWYRQDPGQGLRLIYYSQIVNDFQKGDIAEGYSVSREKKESFPLTVTSAQKNPTAFYLCASTEGRKKTQYFGPGTRLLVL.

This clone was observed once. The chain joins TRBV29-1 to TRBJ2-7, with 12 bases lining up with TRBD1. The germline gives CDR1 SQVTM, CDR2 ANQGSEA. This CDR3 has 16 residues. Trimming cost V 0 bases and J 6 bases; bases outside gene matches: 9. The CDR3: CSVEDVLGTGGAEQYF. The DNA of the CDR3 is TGCAGCGTTGAAGATGTTTTGGGGACAGGGGGCGCCGAGCAGTACTTC.

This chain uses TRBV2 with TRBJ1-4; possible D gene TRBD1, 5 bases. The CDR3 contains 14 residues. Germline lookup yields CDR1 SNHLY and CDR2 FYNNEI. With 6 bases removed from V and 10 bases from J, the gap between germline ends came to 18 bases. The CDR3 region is CASSTTGTMGKLFF. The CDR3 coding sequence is TGTGCCAGCAGCACCACCGGGACTATGGGAAAACTGTTTTTT. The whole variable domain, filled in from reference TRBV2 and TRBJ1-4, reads EPEVTQTPSHQVTQMGQEVILRCVPISNHLYFYWYRQILGQKVEFLVSFYNNEISEKSEIFDDQFSVERPDGSNFTLKIRSTKLEDSAMYFCASSTTGTMGKLFFGSGTQLSVL.

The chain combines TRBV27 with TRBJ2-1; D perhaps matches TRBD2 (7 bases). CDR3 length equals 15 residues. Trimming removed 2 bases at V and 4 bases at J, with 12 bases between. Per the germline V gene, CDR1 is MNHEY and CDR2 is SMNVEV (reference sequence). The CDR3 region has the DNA TGTGCCAGCAGTTTAAGGGGGGGGATTTACAATGAGCAGTTCTTC. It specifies CASSLRGGIYNEQFF.

The CDR3 sequence is CASSFPSGRYTGELFF. CDR3 nucleotides: TGTGCCAGCAGCTTTCCCAGCGGGAGGTACACCGGGGAGCTGTTTTTT. This chain connects TRBV11-2 to TRBJ2-2; TRBD2 aligns across 9 bases. The V gene's germline CDR1 is SGHAT and CDR2 FQNNGV. V shed 3 bases, J shed 3 bases, and the junction held 5 bases outside the gene matches. This CDR3 is 16 amino acids long.

As DNA, the CDR3 is TGTGCCAGCAGTTTCCGACCGGGACTAGCGGGGGCCACAGATACGCAGTATTTT. It translates to CASSFRPGLAGATDTQYF. The chain links TRBV6-2 or TRBV6-3 to TRBJ2-3; 14 nucleotides align to TRBD2. Per the germline V gene, CDR1 is MNHEY and CDR2 is SVGEGT. Losses at the gene ends were 4 bases for V and 2 bases for J; bases not matched to a gene: 8. This CDR3 contains 18 residues.

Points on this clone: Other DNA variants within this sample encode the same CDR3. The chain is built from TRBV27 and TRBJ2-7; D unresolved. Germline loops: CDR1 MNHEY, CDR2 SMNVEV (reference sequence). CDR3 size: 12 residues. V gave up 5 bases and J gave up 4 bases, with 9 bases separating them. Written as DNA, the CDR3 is TGTGCCAGCAGTATTGCAGGTTACGAGCAGTACTTC. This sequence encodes CASSIAGYEQYF.

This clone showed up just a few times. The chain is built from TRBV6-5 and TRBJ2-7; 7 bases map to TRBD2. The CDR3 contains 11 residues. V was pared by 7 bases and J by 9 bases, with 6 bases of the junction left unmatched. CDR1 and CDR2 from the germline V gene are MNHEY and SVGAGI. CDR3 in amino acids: CASKWEGMQYF. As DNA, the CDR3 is TGTGCCAGCAAATGGGAGGGGATGCAGTACTTC.

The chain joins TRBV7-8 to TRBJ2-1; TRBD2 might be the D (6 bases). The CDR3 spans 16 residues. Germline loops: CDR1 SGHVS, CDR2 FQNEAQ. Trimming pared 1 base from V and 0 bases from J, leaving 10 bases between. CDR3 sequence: CASSLGAGSSYNEQFF. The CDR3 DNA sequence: TGTGCCAGCAGCTTAGGTGCGGGGAGCTCCTACAATGAGCAGTTCTTC.

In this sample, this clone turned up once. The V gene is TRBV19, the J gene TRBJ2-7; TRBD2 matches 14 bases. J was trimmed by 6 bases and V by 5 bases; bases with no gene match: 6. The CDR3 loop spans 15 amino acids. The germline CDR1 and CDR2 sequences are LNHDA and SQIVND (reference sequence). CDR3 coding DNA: TGTGCCAGTAGTTCCCCGGGACTAGCGGGAGTCGAGCAGTACTTC. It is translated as CASSSPGLAGVEQYF.

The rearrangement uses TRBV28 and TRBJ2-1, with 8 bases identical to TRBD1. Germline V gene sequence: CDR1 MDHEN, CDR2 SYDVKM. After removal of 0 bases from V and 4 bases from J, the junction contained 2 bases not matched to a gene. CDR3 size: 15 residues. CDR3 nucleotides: TGTGCCAGCAGTTTATGGGACAGGGAATACAATGAGCAGTTCTTC. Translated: CASSLWDREYNEQFF.

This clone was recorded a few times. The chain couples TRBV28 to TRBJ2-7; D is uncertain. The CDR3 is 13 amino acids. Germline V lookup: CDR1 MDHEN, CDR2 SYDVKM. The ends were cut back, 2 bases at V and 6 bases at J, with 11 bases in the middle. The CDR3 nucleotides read TGTGCCAGCAGTTTACGTCACACCCGCGAGCAGTACTTC. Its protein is CASSLRHTREQYF. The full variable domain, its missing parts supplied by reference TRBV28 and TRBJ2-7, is DVKVTQSSRYLVKRTGEKVFLECVQDMDHENMFWYRQDPGLGLRLIYFSYDVKMKEKGDIPEGYSVSREKKERFSLILESASTNQTSMYLCASSLRHTREQYFGPGTRLTVT.

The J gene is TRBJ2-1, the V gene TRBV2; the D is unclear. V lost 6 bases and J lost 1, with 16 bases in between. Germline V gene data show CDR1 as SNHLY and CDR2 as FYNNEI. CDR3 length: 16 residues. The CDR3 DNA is TGTGCCAGCAGGGCAACGACTGGATATTCCTACAATGAGCAGTTCTTC. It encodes CASRATTGYSYNEQFF. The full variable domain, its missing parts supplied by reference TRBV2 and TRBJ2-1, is EPEVTQTPSHQVTQMGQEVILRCVPISNHLYFYWYRQILGQKVEFLVSFYNNEISEKSEIFDDQFSVERPDGSNFTLKIRSTKLEDSAMYFCASRATTGYSYNEQFFGPGTRLTVL.